The present TCR beta chain was sequenced within a study of vaccination effects on CD4 cells after COVID-19. The overall study: Following the second dose by a median of 72 days, the post-vaccine samples were obtained.

Isolating CD4+ T cells followed about 11 days of culture. SARS-CoV-2 infected the person between March and December 2020, as confirmed by PCR. Each participant was administered two doses of either the BNT162b2 or the mRNA-1273 vaccine. The assay was immunoSEQ multiplex PCR, and TCRdb's table has in-frame clones only and misses some. The data contain about 50,000 clones, about 74% of them singletons. Remarks on this clone: Its antigen is undetermined.

CDR3 size: 14 residues. The V and J ends lost 7 bases and 2 bases, in that order; junction bases with no gene match: 8. CDR1 and CDR2 (germline): SNHLY, FYNNEI. The source was CD4+ T cells from PBMCs cultured without peptide, collected after COVID-19 vaccination. This clonotype originated in a human donor who had a prior SARS-CoV-2 infection. The chain links TRBV2 to TRBJ2-7; 7 positions agree with TRBD2. CDR3 region: CASTSRLAAYEQYF. CDR3 nucleotides: TGTGCCAGCACCAGCCGACTAGCTGCCTACGAGCAGTACTTC.